These 11 T cell receptor beta chains came from one sample sequenced in a study of shared clonotypes between healthy human individuals. Assay used: immunoSEQ multiplex PCR; TCRdb lists only in-frame clones, some missing. The table includes some 1.5 million clones, roughly 95% detected once. The specimen sequenced was naive CD4+ T cells sorted from blood. The sample's subset: CD45RA+ positively selected. The receptors originated from a man aged 30-40 years in good health.

Comments on this clone: The sample holds other DNA sequences that translate to the same CDR3. The rearrangement links TRBV18 to TRBJ2-3; D not resolved. There are 14 residues in the CDR3. The V end was cut by 1 base, the J end by 0 bases, with 5 bases between. The germline V gene has CDR1 KGHSH and CDR2 LQKENI. CDR3 region: CASSPLPSTDTQYF. CDR3 DNA sequence: TGTGCCAGCTCACCACTTCCTAGCACAGATACGCAGTATTTT.

V is TRBV18 and J is TRBJ2-3; D remains unclear. V lost 3 bases and J lost 1, with 11 bases in between. Germline CDR1 reads KGHSH; CDR2 reads LQKENI. The CDR3 consists of 15 residues. CDR3 in DNA: TGTGCCAGCTCACCCCTCGCAAGGCGCACAGATACGCAGTATTTT. Translation: CASSPLARRTDTQYF.

V is TRBV18 and J is TRBJ2-1; possibly TRBD2 for D (6 bases). CDR1 is KGHSH and CDR2 is LQKENI in the germline V gene. Trimming took off 4 bases at V and 1 base at J, with 11 bases between the two ends. The CDR3 contains 15 residues. DNA of the CDR3: TGTGCCAGCTCACGGGACTCCTTGTCCTACAATGAGCAGTTCTTC. It specifies CASSRDSLSYNEQFF. The whole variable domain, filled in from reference TRBV18 and TRBJ2-1, reads NAGVMQNPRHLVRRRGQEARLRCSPMKGHSHVYWYRQLPEEGLKFMVYLQKENIIDESGMPKERFSAEFPKEGPSILRIQQVVRGDSAAYFCASSRDSLSYNEQFFGPGTRLTVL.

The V call is TRBV7-6, the J call TRBJ2-1, with D tentatively TRBD2 (6 bases). The germline V gene has CDR1 SGHVS and CDR2 FNYEAQ. Between the trimmed V and J ends, which lost 2 bases and 5 bases, there was a span of 16 bases. CDR3 length: 16 amino acids. Here the CDR3 reads CASSLPTWRADNEQFF. The CDR3 bases are TGTGCCAGCAGCTTACCTACCTGGAGGGCCGACAATGAGCAGTTCTTC.

The chain couples TRBV7-9 to TRBJ1-2; possibly TRBD1 for D (5 bases). Germline V gene lookup returns CDR1 SEHNR and CDR2 FQNEAQ (reference sequence). The CDR3 is made up of 14 amino acids. V lost 2 bases and J lost 3, with 10 bases in between. This CDR3 reads CASSLNGGDYGYTF. The CDR3, as DNA: TGTGCCAGCAGCTTAAACGGGGGGGACTATGGCTACACCTTC.

Concerning this clone: Other nucleotide sequences in the sample specify the same CDR3. The V gene is TRBV18, the J gene TRBJ2-5, with D hard to call. The CDR3 extends over 12 amino acids. Trimming left V 2 bases short and J 4 bases short, with 5 bases between. The germline V gene has CDR1 KGHSH and CDR2 LQKENI. The CDR3 reads CASSPGLETQYF. The CDR3 bases are TGTGCCAGCTCACCAGGGTTAGAGACCCAGTACTTC.

The chain has TRBV7-9 and TRBJ1-2, with D possibly TRBD1 on 6 matching bases. The V end was cut by 4 bases, the J end by 12 bases, with 15 bases between. The CDR3 covers 12 residues. Germline V gene data show CDR1 as SEHNR and CDR2 as FQNEAQ (reference sequence). CDR3 amino acids: CASSSVLQGNTF. CDR3 in DNA: TGTGCCAGCAGCTCTGTTCTACAGGGAAACACCTTC.

This chain connects TRBV9 to TRBJ1-1, with D possibly matching TRBD1 (5 bases). The CDR3 is made up of 15 amino acids. V lost 0 bases and J lost 0, with 9 bases in between. CDR1 is SGDLS, CDR2 YYNGEE, per germline. The CDR3 DNA follows: TGTGCCAGCAGCGTAGGGGGGGAAATGAACACTGAAGCTTTCTTT. It translates to CASSVGGEMNTEAFF.

This chain connects TRBV6-6 to TRBJ2-2; 8 bases map to TRBD1. This CDR3 region has 15 residues. Germline V lookup: CDR1 MNHNY, CDR2 SVGAGI (reference sequence). V was pared by 4 bases and J by 4 bases, with 5 bases of the junction left unmatched. CDR3 nucleotides: TGTGCCAGCAGTTTCGGACAGGGCAGCACCGGGGAGCTGTTTTTT. Its protein product is CASSFGQGSTGELFF.

This sequence joins TRBV27 and TRBJ1-2, with a tentative D call TRBD1 (5 bases). Looked up from germline, CDR1 is MNHEY and CDR2 is SMNVEV (reference sequence). The V end was cut by 7 bases, the J end by 2 bases, with 14 bases between. The CDR3 length is 14 residues. Written as DNA, the CDR3 is TGTGCCAGCAAAAAGGGGAACGCCAACTATGGCTACACCTTC. It specifies CASKKGNANYGYTF.

The chain is built from TRBV2 and TRBJ2-1; D might be TRBD1 (6 bases). V shed 6 bases and J shed 2 bases, with 11 bases lying between them. CDR1 is SNHLY and CDR2 is FYNNEI in the germline V gene. The CDR3 sequence is 14 residues long. The CDR3 coding sequence is TGTGCCAGCAGCGGACAGTATCCCTACAATGAGCAGTTCTTC. This sequence encodes CASSGQYPYNEQFF. Variable domain in full (rest from reference TRBV2 and TRBJ2-1): EPEVTQTPSHQVTQMGQEVILRCVPISNHLYFYWYRQILGQKVEFLVSFYNNEISEKSEIFDDQFSVERPDGSNFTLKIRSTKLEDSAMYFCASSGQYPYNEQFFGPGTRLTVL.